This T cell receptor (beta chain) was identified in a study of tumor-infiltrating lymphocytes in primary liver carcinoma. Regarding this clonotype: The DNA is left out, because the CDR3 cannot be placed on it with certainty; the CDR3 is given as TCRdb lists it.

The CDR3 has 13 amino acids, counting both end residues. The germline V gene has CDR1 SQVTM and CDR2 ANQGSEA. From 500 to 600 ng of total RNA, TCR beta-specific cDNA was reverse-transcribed using a constant-region primer. Three rounds of nested multiplex PCR with slightly modified ARM-PCR produced TCR beta libraries. For around 9 cycles apiece, the opening two PCR rounds ran with TRBV1-TRBV30 forward primers and a C-beta reverse primer. TCRdb re-called the multiplex PCR reads with MiXCR, one entry per CDR3 protein. The repertoire holds fewer than 150,000 distinct CDR3 sequences, about 68% seen once, with approximately 9.9% in the top ten. Taking about 19-31 mg of unsorted bulk tissue, the authors co-extracted RNA and DNA. Chronic HBV infection, which was untreated, was present in the patients.

The V gene is TRBV29-1, the J gene TRBJ2-4; TRBD1, the D gene given by the table, was not confirmed from the DNA. Sequencing input: liver tumor tissue from sampling region 1. Regarding subset: tumor region T1, superior pole. The TCR sequence derives from a woman aged 55-70 years with primary liver carcinoma and hepatitis B virus infection. This CDR3 is CSVGQGAKNIQRF.